The 21 T cell receptor beta chains presented below share a single source sample, sequenced in a study of CD8 T cells in Susac syndrome. The RNA input was about 0.5 to 1 ug, and it was reverse transcribed with random hexamers. TCRdb ran MiXCR on the immunoSEQ multiplex PCR reads and lists one entry per CDR3 protein. This table has approximately 26,000 distinct CDR3 sequences, less than 95% appearing once. Sequencing was done on a sample of CD8+ T cells from PBMCs. These receptors were collected from a human donor in good health.

The chain carries TRBV4-1 and TRBJ1-2, with D perhaps matching TRBD1 (6 bases). CDR1 MGHRA and CDR2 YSYEKL come from the germline V gene. Trimming took 0 bases from V and 1 from J, leaving 9 bases between them. CDR3 length equals 15 residues. The CDR3 DNA is TGCGCCAGCAGCCAAGATAGGGGGATTAACTATGGCTACACCTTC. The encoded protein is CASSQDRGINYGYTF.

The rearrangement joins TRBV19 to TRBJ2-2, with a possible D match to TRBD2 (7 bases). Trimming took 3 bases from V and 4 from J, leaving 18 bases between them. Germline CDR1 is LNHDA and CDR2 is SQIVND (reference sequence). The CDR3 runs to 17 residues. DNA for the CDR3: TGTGCCAGTAGTATCACGGAGAGCGGGGACACCACCGGGGAGCTGTTTTTT. Its translation is CASSITESGDTTGELFF.

V and J are TRBV10-3 and TRBJ1-4; D ambiguous. This CDR3 is built from 13 residues. CDR1 is ENHRY, CDR2 SYGVKD, per germline. The germline V and J ends were trimmed by 9 bases and 8 bases, with 16 bases remaining between them. For the CDR3, the DNA is TGTGCCATTCTAGTGAGAGCGCCAGAAAAACTGTTTTTT. It yields the protein CAILVRAPEKLFF.

J is TRBJ2-5 and V is TRBV21-1. TRBV21-1 is classified as a pseudogene. The CDR3 is 16 amino acids. The DNA of the CDR3 is TGTGCCAGCAGCAAACGGTTCAGCCTACTTCAAGAGACCCAGTACTTC. Translation: CASSKRFSLLQETQYF.

The chain links TRBV19 to TRBJ2-3; D is uncertain. Trimming shortened V by 7 bases and J by 4 bases, and 18 bases separated the two germline ends. This CDR3 is 15 amino acids long. The germline CDR1 and CDR2 sequences are LNHDA and SQIVND (reference sequence). The CDR3 protein is CASTSDSAAPDTQYF. The CDR3 DNA reads TGTGCCAGTACCTCCGATTCAGCAGCTCCAGATACGCAGTATTTT.

This chain links TRBV6-2 or TRBV6-3 with TRBJ2-1; 9 nucleotides agree with TRBD2. The V gene end was trimmed by 5 bases and the J gene end by 15 bases; junction bases not matched to a gene: 11. Germline CDR1 MNHEY, CDR2 SVGEGT. The CDR3 loop spans 13 amino acids. The CDR3 DNA reads TGTGCCAGCAGTACGGGGCGGGGGGGCCTAAGGTTCTTC. It is translated as CASSTGRGGLRFF.

This clonotype was seen only a few times. V gene TRBV9 combines with J gene TRBJ2-7; TRBD2 matches 9 bases. The germline V gene has CDR1 SGDLS and CDR2 YYNGEE. V dropped 0 bases and J dropped 1; count of bases not matched to a gene: 2. The CDR3 has 15 residues. This CDR3 is CASSVASGGSYEQYF. The CDR3, as DNA: TGTGCCAGCAGCGTAGCCAGCGGGGGGTCCTACGAGCAGTACTTC.

J is TRBJ1-1 and V is TRBV11-2; perhaps TRBD1 as D (6 bases). This CDR3 has 17 amino acids. Germline lookup yields CDR1 SGHAT and CDR2 FQNNGV. V lost 5 bases, J lost 5 bases, and 24 bases lay in between. The CDR3 DNA follows: TGTGCCAGCAGCCCAATGGGGGTGGGGGGCGCCGGGACTGAAGCTTTCTTT. This sequence encodes CASSPMGVGGAGTEAFF.

V gene TRBV13 combines with J gene TRBJ2-1; perhaps TRBD2 as D (5 bases). The V end lost 0 bases, the J end lost 3 bases, and 6 bases lay between the germline ends. Germline V gene sequence: CDR1 PRHDT, CDR2 FYEKMQ (reference sequence). The length of the CDR3 is 14 residues. The CDR3 DNA reads as TGTGCCAGCAGCTTAGGGAGGGACTACAATGAGCAGTTCTTC. Translated: CASSLGRDYNEQFF.

The chain uses TRBV6-5 and TRBJ2-3, with TRBD1 identical over 9 bases. This CDR3 spans 15 amino acids. Germline CDR1 and CDR2: MNHEY and SVGAGI. Trimming took 6 bases from V and 1 from J; bases not matched to a gene: 5. In DNA, the CDR3 is TGTGCCAGCAGGGGATGGACAGGGGGCACAGATACGCAGTATTTT. Residues: CASRGWTGGTDTQYF.

The chain combines TRBV27 with TRBJ2-5; D could derive from TRBD1 or TRBD2 (6 bases each). Germline V gene data show CDR1 as MNHEY and CDR2 as SMNVEV (reference sequence). The V end was cut by 5 bases, the J end by 5 bases, with 21 bases between. The CDR3 runs to 16 residues. CDR3 DNA sequence: TGTGCCAGCAGTAACGGAGGGGGAGAAAATTTGGAGACCCAGTACTTC. It codes for CASSNGGGENLETQYF.

J is TRBJ2-3 and V is TRBV15; tentatively, D is TRBD1 (6 bases). This CDR3 has 12 residues. Germline loops: CDR1 LNHNV, CDR2 YYDKDF (reference sequence). V was cut by 1 base and J by 9 bases, with 8 bases left in between. The CDR3 coding sequence is TGTGCCACCAGCAGAGGAAGGGGGACGCAGTATTTT. The encoded protein is CATSRGRGTQYF.

The chain combines TRBV2 with TRBJ1-3; tentative D call: TRBD1 (5 bases). The V gene lost 0 bases and the J gene lost 3 bases, with 12 bases spanning the gap. Germline CDR1 SNHLY, CDR2 FYNNEI. The CDR3 contains 16 residues. CDR3 in amino acids: CASSEARGVSGNTIYF. As DNA, the CDR3 is TGTGCCAGCAGTGAAGCGCGGGGGGTTAGTGGAAACACCATATATTTT.

The rearrangement uses TRBV4-3 and TRBJ2-7, with 9 bases lining up with TRBD1. This CDR3 comprises 15 residues. Trimming at V came to 4 bases and at J to 3 bases, leaving 7 bases not matched to a gene. CDR1 is LGHNA and CDR2 is YSLEER in the germline V gene. The CDR3 here is CASSLGTGMGYEQYF. For the CDR3, the DNA is TGCGCCAGCAGCCTAGGGACAGGGATGGGCTACGAGCAGTACTTC.

A single count supports this clonotype. The J gene is TRBJ2-3, the V gene TRBV4-1; 7 bases line up with TRBD1. The CDR3 runs 17 residues. The J segment lost 3 bases and the V segment lost 0 bases, leaving 9 bases of the junction unmatched. The germline gives CDR1 MGHRA, CDR2 YSYEKL. The CDR3 loop is CASSQDEGAGWTDTQYF. CDR3 nucleotides: TGCGCCAGCAGCCAAGACGAGGGGGCAGGTTGGACAGATACGCAGTATTTT.

V is TRBV9 and J is TRBJ2-7; maybe TRBD2 (5 bases). Per the germline V gene, CDR1 is SGDLS and CDR2 is YYNGEE. The CDR3 consists of 11 residues. V was clipped by 0 bases and J by 7 bases, with 5 bases between them. CDR3 amino acids: CASSVGGEQYF. The DNA of the CDR3 is TGTGCCAGCAGCGTAGGCGGGGAGCAGTACTTC.

V and J are TRBV3-1 and TRBJ2-1, with D maybe TRBD2 (5 bases). V lost 0 bases and J lost 0, with 6 bases in between. Germline assignment: CDR1 LGHDT and CDR2 YNNKEL (reference sequence). The CDR3 covers 15 residues. The CDR3 bases are TGTGCCAGCAGCCAAGAGGGGAGCTCCTACAATGAGCAGTTCTTC. As protein: CASSQEGSSYNEQFF.

The rearrangement uses TRBV5-6 and TRBJ2-1; TRBD2 agrees at 9 bases. V dropped 4 bases and J dropped 1; count of bases not matched to a gene: 3. CDR1 SGHDT and CDR2 YYEEEE come from the germline V gene. The CDR3 consists of 15 residues. The CDR3 DNA sequence: TGTGCCAGCAGCATAAGCGGGGGGTCCTACAATGAGCAGTTCTTC. This translates into CASSISGGSYNEQFF. The full variable domain, rest sourced from reference TRBV5-6 and TRBJ2-1, is DAGVTQSPTHLIKTRGQQVTLRCSPKSGHDTVSWYQQALGQGPQFIFQYYEEEERQRGNFPDRFSGHQFPNYSSELNVNALLLGDSALYLCASSISGGSYNEQFFGPGTRLTVL.

The V gene is TRBV20-1, the J gene TRBJ2-7; 7 bases agree with TRBD2. Trimming cost V 6 bases and J 7 bases; bases outside gene matches: 3. Germline-derived CDR1 and CDR2 are DFQATT and SNEGSKA (reference sequence). This CDR3 region has 10 residues. The chain's CDR3 is CSAGGREQYF. CDR3 nucleotides: TGCAGTGCGGGGGGGAGGGAGCAGTACTTC.

V gene TRBV19 combines with J gene TRBJ1-1, with 8 bases lining up with TRBD1. The length of the CDR3 is 16 residues. From germline, CDR1 is LNHDA and CDR2 SQIVND (reference sequence). The V and J ends lost 5 bases and 7 bases, in that order; junction bases with no gene match: 15. CDR3 sequence (DNA): TGTGCCAGTAGTCCCATTGACAGGGGAGGGTCTATTGAAGCTTTCTTT. This encodes CASSPIDRGGSIEAFF.

This rearrangement joins TRBV29-1 to TRBJ2-1; a possible D gene is TRBD1 (5 bases). The germline V and J ends were trimmed by 6 bases and 0 bases, with 15 bases remaining between them. Per the germline V gene, CDR1 is SQVTM and CDR2 is ANQGSEA. The CDR3 consists of 15 residues. CDR3 in amino acids: CSVTRPGHSYNEQFF. CDR3 DNA: TGCAGCGTCACCCGGCCAGGGCACTCCTACAATGAGCAGTTCTTC.